Below, one TCR beta chain is given with its context. This sample was taken from a study of sequential checkpoint blockade in melanoma. Clones were sequenced by immunoSEQ multiplex PCR, and TCRdb holds only the in-frame ones, with some missing. Here the sample spans about 37,000 clones, around 32% being singletons. The treatment was: randomized to nivolumab then ipilimumab (arm A) or the reverse (arm B). This CDR3 is built from 16 residues. V lost 0 bases and J 2 bases, leaving 14 bases between the germline ends. Looked up from germline, CDR1 is LNHDA and CDR2 is SQIVND (reference sequence). The sample consisted of tumor tissue (inferred from file names), taken from a patient given nivolumab and ipilimumab in sequence. The clonotype originates from a human donor with melanoma. The chain employs TRBV19 and TRBJ2-7; TRBD2 might be the D (6 bases). The chain's CDR3 is CASSIDPRRAPYEQYF. CDR3 coding DNA: TGTGCCAGTAGTATAGATCCCCGGAGGGCCCCCTACGAGCAGTACTTC.